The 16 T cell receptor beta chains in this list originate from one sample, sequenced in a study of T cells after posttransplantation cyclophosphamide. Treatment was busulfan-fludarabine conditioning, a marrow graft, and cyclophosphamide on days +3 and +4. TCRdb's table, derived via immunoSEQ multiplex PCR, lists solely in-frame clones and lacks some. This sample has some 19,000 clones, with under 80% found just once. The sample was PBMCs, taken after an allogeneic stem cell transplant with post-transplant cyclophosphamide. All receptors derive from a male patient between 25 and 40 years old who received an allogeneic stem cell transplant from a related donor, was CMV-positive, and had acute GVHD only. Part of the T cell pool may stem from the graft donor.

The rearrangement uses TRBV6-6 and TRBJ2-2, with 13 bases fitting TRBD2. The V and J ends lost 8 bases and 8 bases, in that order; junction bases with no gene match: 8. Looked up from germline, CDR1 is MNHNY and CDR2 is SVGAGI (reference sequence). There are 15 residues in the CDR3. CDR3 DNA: TGTGCCAGCGGCCGGACTAGCGGGGGCCTGGGGGAGCTGTTTTTT. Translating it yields CASGRTSGGLGELFF.

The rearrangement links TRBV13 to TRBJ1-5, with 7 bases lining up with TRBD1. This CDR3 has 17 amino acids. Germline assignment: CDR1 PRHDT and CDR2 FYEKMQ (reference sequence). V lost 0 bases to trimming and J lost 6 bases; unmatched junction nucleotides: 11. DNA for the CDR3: TGTGCCAGCAGCTTAGGGACAGGGCCTTATGTGCCTCAGCCCCAGCATTTT. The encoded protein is CASSLGTGPYVPQPQHF. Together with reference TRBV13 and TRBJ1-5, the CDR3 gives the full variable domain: AAGVIQSPRHLIKEKRETATLKCYPIPRHDTVYWYQQGPGQDPQFLISFYEKMQSDKGSIPDRFSAQQFSDYHSELNMSSLELGDSALYFCASSLGTGPYVPQPQHFGDGTRLSIL.

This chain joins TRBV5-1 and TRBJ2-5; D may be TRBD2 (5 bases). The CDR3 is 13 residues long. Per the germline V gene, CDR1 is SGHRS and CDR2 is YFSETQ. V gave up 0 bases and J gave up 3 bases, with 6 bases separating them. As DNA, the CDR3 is TGCGCCAGCAGCTTGGTCGGGAAAGAGACCCAGTACTTC. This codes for CASSLVGKETQYF.

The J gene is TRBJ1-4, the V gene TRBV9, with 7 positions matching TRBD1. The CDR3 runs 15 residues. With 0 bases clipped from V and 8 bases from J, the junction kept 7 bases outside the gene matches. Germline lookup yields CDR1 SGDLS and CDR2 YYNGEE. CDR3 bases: TGTGCCAGCAGCGTAGCCCCAGGGGGAAACGAAAAACTGTTTTTT. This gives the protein CASSVAPGGNEKLFF.

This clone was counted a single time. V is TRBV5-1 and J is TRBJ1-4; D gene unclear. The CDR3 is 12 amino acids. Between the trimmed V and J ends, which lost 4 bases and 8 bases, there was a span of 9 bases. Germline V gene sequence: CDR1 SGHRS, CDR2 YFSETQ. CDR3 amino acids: CASSAGGEKLFF. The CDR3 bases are TGCGCCAGCAGCGCAGGTGGAGAAAAACTGTTTTTT.

CDR3 in DNA: TGTGCCAGCACCTACTCTGGGGCCAACGTCCTGACTTTC. It codes for CASTYSGANVLTF. The V gene is TRBV27, the J gene TRBJ2-6; D ambiguous. Germline CDR1 reads MNHEY; CDR2 reads SMNVEV (reference sequence). The V gene lost 7 bases and the J gene lost 0 bases, with 4 bases spanning the gap. This CDR3 spans 13 amino acids. The full variable domain, its missing parts supplied by reference TRBV27 and TRBJ2-6, is EAQVTQNPRYLITVTGKKLTVTCSQNMNHEYMSWYRQDPGLGLRQIYYSMNVEVTDKGDVPEGYKVSRKEKRNFPLILESPSPNQTSLYFCASTYSGANVLTFGAGSRLTVL.

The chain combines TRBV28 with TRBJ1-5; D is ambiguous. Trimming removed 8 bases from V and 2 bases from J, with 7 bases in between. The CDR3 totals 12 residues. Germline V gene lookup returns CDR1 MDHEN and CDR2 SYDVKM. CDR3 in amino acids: CASVVGNQPQHF. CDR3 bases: TGTGCCAGCGTAGTAGGCAATCAGCCCCAGCATTTT.

The CDR3: CASSQGWRGAYNEQFF. For the CDR3, the DNA is TGCGCCAGCAGCCAAGGATGGCGGGGGGCGTACAATGAGCAGTTCTTC. The genes are TRBV4-3 and TRBJ2-1; 8 bases fit TRBD2. Germline trimming cut 1 base from V and 4 bases from J; bases unmatched to any gene: 6. The CDR3 consists of 16 residues. Germline assignment: CDR1 LGHNA and CDR2 YSLEER.

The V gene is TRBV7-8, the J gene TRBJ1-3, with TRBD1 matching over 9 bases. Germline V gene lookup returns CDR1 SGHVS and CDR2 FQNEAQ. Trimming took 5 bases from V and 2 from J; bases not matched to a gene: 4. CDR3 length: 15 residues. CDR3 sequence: CASSPGTGTGNTIYF. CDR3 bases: TGTGCCAGCAGCCCTGGGACAGGGACTGGAAACACCATATATTTT.

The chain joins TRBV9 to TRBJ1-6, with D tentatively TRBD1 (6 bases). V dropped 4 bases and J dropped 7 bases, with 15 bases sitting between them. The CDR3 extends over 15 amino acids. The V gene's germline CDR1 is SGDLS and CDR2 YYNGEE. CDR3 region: CASSTRGGANSPLHF. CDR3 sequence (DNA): TGTGCCAGCAGCACCCGGGGGGGCGCCAATTCACCCCTCCACTTT. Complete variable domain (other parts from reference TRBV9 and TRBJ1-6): DSGVTQTPKHLITATGQRVTLRCSPRSGDLSVYWYQQSLDQGLQFLIQYYNGEERAKGNILERFSAQQFPDLHSELNLSSLELGDSALYFCASSTRGGANSPLHFGNGTRLTVT.

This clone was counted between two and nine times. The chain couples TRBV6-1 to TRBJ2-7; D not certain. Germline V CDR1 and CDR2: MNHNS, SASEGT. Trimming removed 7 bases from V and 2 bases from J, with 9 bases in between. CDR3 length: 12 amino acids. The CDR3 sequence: CASTTTAYEQYF. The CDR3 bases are TGTGCCAGCACCACTACCGCCTACGAGCAGTACTTC.

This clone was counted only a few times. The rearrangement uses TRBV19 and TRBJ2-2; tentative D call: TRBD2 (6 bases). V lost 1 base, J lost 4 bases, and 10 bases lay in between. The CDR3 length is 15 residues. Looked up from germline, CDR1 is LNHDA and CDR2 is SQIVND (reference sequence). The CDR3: CASSIGGIGTGELFF. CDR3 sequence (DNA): TGTGCCAGTAGTATAGGCGGGATCGGCACCGGGGAGCTGTTTTTT.

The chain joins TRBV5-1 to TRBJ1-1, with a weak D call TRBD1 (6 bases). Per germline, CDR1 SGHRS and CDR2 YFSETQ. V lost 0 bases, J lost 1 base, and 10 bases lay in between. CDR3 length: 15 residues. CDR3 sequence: CASSLVLGGNTEAFF. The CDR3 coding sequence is TGCGCCAGCAGCTTGGTGTTAGGGGGGAACACTGAAGCTTTCTTT.

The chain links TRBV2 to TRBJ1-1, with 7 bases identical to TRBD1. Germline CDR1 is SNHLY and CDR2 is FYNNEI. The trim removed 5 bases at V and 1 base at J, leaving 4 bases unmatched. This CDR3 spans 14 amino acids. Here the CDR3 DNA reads TGTGCCAGCAGTCAACAGGGGCCGAACACTGAAGCTTTCTTT. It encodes CASSQQGPNTEAFF.

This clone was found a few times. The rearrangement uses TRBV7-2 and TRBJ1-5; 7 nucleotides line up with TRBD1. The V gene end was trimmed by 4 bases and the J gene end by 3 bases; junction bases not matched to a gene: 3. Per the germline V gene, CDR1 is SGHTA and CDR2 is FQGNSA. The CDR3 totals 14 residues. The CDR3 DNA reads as TGTGCCAGCAGCTGGGACAGATCCAATCAGCCCCAGCATTTT. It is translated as CASSWDRSNQPQHF.

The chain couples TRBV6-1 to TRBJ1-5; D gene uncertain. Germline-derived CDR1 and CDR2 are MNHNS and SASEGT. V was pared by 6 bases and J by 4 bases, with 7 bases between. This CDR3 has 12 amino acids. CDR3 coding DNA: TGTGCCAGCAGGGGCACTAATCAGCCCCAGCATTTT. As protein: CASRGTNQPQHF.